This T cell receptor (beta chain) was sequenced during a study of Ad26.COV2.S vaccination and SARS-CoV-2 variants. Study-wide context: Doses of Ad26.COV2.S were injected into muscle once or twice, 56 days apart. Points from the study as a whole: Placebo recipients showed lower spike-specific TCR breadth than vaccinees.

As to treatment: over 15 received Ad26.COV2.S at low or high dose, single or two shots; about 5 received placebo; per-sample allocation not given. The study sampled participants on day 63 after the first vaccine or placebo injection. Trimming removed 3 bases at V and 5 bases at J, with 16 bases between. In germline, CDR1 is LGHDT, CDR2 YNNKEL (reference sequence). The CDR3 contains 16 residues. Data came from immunoSEQ multiplex PCR; TCRdb stores just in-frame clones and leaves some out. Of roughly 500,000 clones listed, 75% to 90% are singletons. With regard to this clone: Its antigen is as yet unknown.

The rearrangement uses TRBV3-1 (or the pseudogene TRBV3-2) and TRBJ2-2; tentatively, D is TRBD1 or TRBD2 (7 bases each). This material consisted of peripheral blood, taken in a trial of Ad26.COV2.S vaccine versus placebo. The sequence came from a person aged 18-65 years who received the Ad26.COV2.S COVID-19 vaccine or a placebo. CDR3 DNA: TGTGCCAGCAGCCAGGAACAGGGGAGGGGGACCGGGGAGCTGTTTTTT. It encodes CASSQEQGRGTGELFF.